This T cell receptor beta chain derives from a study of regulatory T cells in long-lasting Graves disease. This clonotype has at least ten counts. This CDR3 has 16 residues. Trimming cost V 4 bases and J 4 bases, with 17 bases left between them. CDR3 regions were amplified by Arm-PCR using iRepertoire HTBI primers to build TCR beta libraries. One entry per CDR3 protein, called by TCRdb with MiXCR from the multiplex PCR reads. The table shows about half a million distinct CDR3 sequences, with around 12% occurring only once. The sample's time point: newly diagnosed GD, antithyroid drugs for less than 3 months. With RNA extracted from PBMCs as input, the TCR library was made. These data were also reused for a study on T cells in Graves' hyperthyroidism and ophthalmopathy.

This chain joins TRBV12-3 or TRBV12-4 and TRBJ2-1, with a tentative D call TRBD1 (5 bases). Specimen: peripheral blood mononuclear cells (PBMCs), collected at new diagnosis, from a patient treated with antithyroid drugs. The receptor was isolated from a young woman with Graves disease. The CDR3 DNA reads as TGTGCCAGCAGTTCGAGGACACACTGGCGGTACAATGAGCAGTTCTTC. Translated, it gives CASSSRTHWRYNEQFF.